This passage covers 20 T cell receptor beta chains from one sample sequenced in a study of early T cells in non-severe SARS-CoV-2 infection. TCRdb reanalysed the 5' RACE reads using MiXCR and keeps one entry per CDR3 protein. The sample lists roughly 52,000 distinct CDR3 sequences; approximately 6.3% were seen once. The starting material was whole blood, obtained at baseline. The receptor source for this set is an adult who was a healthcare worker with PCR-confirmed SARS-CoV-2 infection or an uninfected control (not recorded which).

Many counts were recorded for this clonotype. At one of its ends the junction is not consistent with the germline gene, which may arise from a read error. This sequence joins TRBV28 and TRBJ1-2, with D uncertain. There are 12 residues in the CDR3. Germline V lookup: CDR1 MDHEN, CDR2 SYDVKM. This chain's CDR3 is CASSLSNYGYTF. The CDR3 DNA is TGTGCCAGCAGCTTATCAAACTATGGCTACACCTTC.

This chain connects TRBV19 to TRBJ1-4; 8 bases match TRBD1. This CDR3 has 15 residues. Per germline, CDR1 LNHDA and CDR2 SQIVND (reference sequence). Germline trimming cut 6 bases from V and 0 bases from J; bases unmatched to any gene: 3. Written as DNA, the CDR3 is TGTGCCAGTAGCGGACAGGGCCCAACTAATGAAAAACTGTTTTTT. It codes for CASSGQGPTNEKLFF.

This chain joins TRBV28 and TRBJ2-3; tentatively, D is TRBD2 (6 bases). This CDR3 spans 13 amino acids. CDR1 is MDHEN, CDR2 SYDVKM, per germline. Trimming took 2 bases from V and 12 from J, leaving 15 bases between them. The CDR3 nucleotides read TGTGCCAGCAGTTTAAGTTTTGGGACTTTCCAGTATTTT. Protein: CASSLSFGTFQYF.

There are many counts of this clonotype. The chain couples TRBV20-1 to TRBJ1-4; unclear D gene. The V gene's germline CDR1 is DFQATT and CDR2 SNEGSKA (reference sequence). This CDR3 has 14 residues. Trimming took 3 bases from V and 4 from J, leaving 12 bases between them. The CDR3 DNA reads as TGCAGTGCTAGTCGACTGGGAAATAATGAAAAACTGTTTTTT. It translates to CSASRLGNNEKLFF.

In its sample, this clonotype was seen many times. V and J are TRBV5-6 and TRBJ2-6, with D unclear. The CDR3 runs to 14 residues. Germline V CDR1 and CDR2: SGHDT, YYEEEE. V was pared by 5 bases and J by 0 bases, with 6 bases between. CDR3 DNA sequence: TGTGCCAGCAGAGGGCTCTCTGGGGCCAACGTCCTGACTTTC. This codes for CASRGLSGANVLTF.

In this sample, this clonotype turned up many times. V and J are TRBV7-2 and TRBJ2-3; D might be TRBD2 (5 bases). CDR1 is SGHTA and CDR2 is FQGNSA in the germline V gene. Trimming removed 4 bases from V and 3 bases from J, with 11 bases in between. The CDR3 runs 14 residues. Here the CDR3 DNA reads TGTGCCAGCAGCTCACCGGGGTTTACAGATACGCAGTATTTT. Encoded protein: CASSSPGFTDTQYF.

V is TRBV6-2 or TRBV6-3 and J is TRBJ1-3; 7 nucleotides match TRBD1. This CDR3 is 15 amino acids long. Germline loops: CDR1 MNHEY, CDR2 SVGEGT. V was clipped by 6 bases and J by 0 bases; unmatched bases: 5. CDR3 DNA: TGTGCCAGCAGCCCGGACAGGCTCTCTGGAAACACCATATATTTT. This sequence encodes CASSPDRLSGNTIYF.

The sample holds many counts of this clonotype. The chain joins TRBV20-1 to TRBJ2-7; D remains unclear. Germline V gene data show CDR1 as DFQATT and CDR2 as SNEGSKA (reference sequence). The CDR3 contains 11 residues. Trimming stripped 6 bases from V and 6 bases from J, with 12 bases between. The CDR3 reads CSAFGSGEQYF. The CDR3 coding sequence is TGCAGTGCGTTTGGGTCCGGCGAGCAGTACTTC.

This clonotype showed up many times. This sequence joins TRBV6-1 and TRBJ2-3, with no clear D. V was clipped by 10 bases and J by 3 bases, with 8 bases between them. Per the germline V gene, CDR1 is MNHNS and CDR2 is SASEGT. CDR3 length equals 11 residues. CDR3 sequence reads: CATRLTDTQYF. DNA for the CDR3: TGTGCCACCAGGTTAACAGATACGCAGTATTTT.

In its sample, this clonotype was seen a few times. The rearrangement links TRBV6-2 or TRBV6-3 to TRBJ2-7; D unclear. Trimming removed 0 bases from V and 3 bases from J, with 15 bases in between. Germline V lookup: CDR1 MNHEY, CDR2 SVGEGT. CDR3 length: 16 amino acids. The CDR3 spells CASSYSLGETSYEQYF. CDR3 nucleotide sequence: TGTGCCAGCAGTTACTCCCTCGGAGAGACGAGCTACGAGCAGTACTTC.

The chain couples TRBV9 to TRBJ2-5; 10 bases fit TRBD2. This CDR3 is built from 24 residues. CDR1 is SGDLS, CDR2 YYNGEE, per germline. V dropped 0 bases and J dropped 1; count of bases not matched to a gene: 27. CDR3 amino acids: CASSVDAGGPRWGRGLARQETQYF. The CDR3, as DNA: TGTGCCAGCAGCGTAGACGCAGGTGGGCCTAGATGGGGACGGGGACTAGCGCGCCAAGAGACCCAGTACTTC.

Many counts were recorded for this clonotype. The chain has TRBV7-6 and TRBJ2-3; D is ambiguous. The CDR3 covers 13 residues. V lost 4 bases, J lost 2 bases, and 7 bases lay in between. Germline CDR1 and CDR2: SGHVS and FNYEAQ. CDR3 residues: CASSSTYTDTQYF. CDR3 nucleotide sequence: TGTGCCAGCAGCTCTACTTACACAGATACGCAGTATTTT.

There are many counts of this clonotype. The chain couples TRBV4-3 to TRBJ2-2, with D uncertain. The CDR3 runs to 17 residues. CDR1 is LGHNA, CDR2 YSLEER, per germline. Between the trimmed V and J ends, which lost 1 base and 3 bases, there was a span of 15 bases. The chain's CDR3 is CASSQGTQRFYTGELFF. CDR3 nucleotide sequence: TGCGCCAGCAGCCAAGGCACACAGAGGTTCTACACCGGGGAGCTGTTTTTT.

This clonotype was counted a few times. This chain joins TRBV11-1 and TRBJ2-2, with 10 bases matching TRBD2. Germline-derived CDR1 and CDR2 are SGHAT and FQDESV (reference sequence). With V trimmed by 2 bases and J by 0 bases, 3 bases remained unmatched. The CDR3 covers 17 residues. The CDR3 DNA reads as TGTGCCAGCAGCTTACTCGGACTAGCGGCGAACACCGGGGAGCTGTTTTTT. Translated: CASSLLGLAANTGELFF.

There are many counts of this clonotype. The genes are TRBV28 and TRBJ2-5; TRBD2 might be the D (7 bases). Per the germline V gene, CDR1 is MDHEN and CDR2 is SYDVKM. This CDR3 region has 18 residues. V was cut by 5 bases and J by 4 bases, with 26 bases left in between. The CDR3 region has the DNA TGTGCCAGCAGTCTTCCCTTTGAAACGGGGGGCGGTATAGAGACCCAGTACTTC. Its translation is CASSLPFETGGGIETQYF.

This clonotype has at least ten counts. The V gene is TRBV27, the J gene TRBJ1-2, with no clear D. The CDR3 has 12 amino acids. V lost 4 bases to trimming and J lost 6 bases, with 9 bases between them. The V gene's germline CDR1 is MNHEY and CDR2 SMNVEV (reference sequence). DNA of the CDR3: TGTGCCAGCAGTTCCTACCCCCATGGCTACACCTTC. Amino acids: CASSSYPHGYTF.

This clonotype was observed at least ten times. The chain has TRBV5-6 and TRBJ2-3; TRBD2 aligns across 8 bases. V trimming: 5 bases; J trimming: 1 base; junction bases outside the gene matches: 3. There are 14 residues in the CDR3. Germline CDR1 and CDR2: SGHDT and YYEEEE. The CDR3 DNA follows: TGTGCCAGCAGGTCGGGACTAGGCACAGATACGCAGTATTTT. This codes for CASRSGLGTDTQYF.

This clonotype has only a few counts. This chain uses TRBV7-2 with TRBJ2-5; D is possibly TRBD1 or TRBD2 (5 bases each). The germline V gene has CDR1 SGHTA and CDR2 FQGNSA. The CDR3 totals 13 residues. Trimming removed 5 bases from V and 4 bases from J, with 11 bases in between. The CDR3 sequence: CASSRDGRETQYF. DNA for the CDR3: TGTGCCAGCAGCAGGGACGGCCGAGAGACCCAGTACTTC.

This clonotype was detected many times. The rearrangement uses TRBV12-3 or TRBV12-4 and TRBJ2-5; 8 positions match TRBD2. After removal of 6 bases from V and 3 bases from J, the junction contained 6 bases not matched to a gene. This CDR3 spans 14 amino acids. CDR3: CASSRTGGEETQYF. The CDR3 nucleotides read TGTGCCAGCAGCCGGACGGGAGGGGAAGAGACCCAGTACTTC.

Only a few counts were recorded for this clonotype. The chain joins TRBV5-1 to TRBJ2-5, with 7 bases that match TRBD2. V trimming: 3 bases; J trimming: 5 bases; junction bases outside the gene matches: 7. This CDR3 contains 14 residues. Germline V gives CDR1 SGHRS, CDR2 YFSETQ. The CDR3 loop reads CASSSPAGGETQYF. Here the CDR3 DNA reads TGCGCCAGCAGCTCCCCGGCCGGGGGGGAGACCCAGTACTTC.